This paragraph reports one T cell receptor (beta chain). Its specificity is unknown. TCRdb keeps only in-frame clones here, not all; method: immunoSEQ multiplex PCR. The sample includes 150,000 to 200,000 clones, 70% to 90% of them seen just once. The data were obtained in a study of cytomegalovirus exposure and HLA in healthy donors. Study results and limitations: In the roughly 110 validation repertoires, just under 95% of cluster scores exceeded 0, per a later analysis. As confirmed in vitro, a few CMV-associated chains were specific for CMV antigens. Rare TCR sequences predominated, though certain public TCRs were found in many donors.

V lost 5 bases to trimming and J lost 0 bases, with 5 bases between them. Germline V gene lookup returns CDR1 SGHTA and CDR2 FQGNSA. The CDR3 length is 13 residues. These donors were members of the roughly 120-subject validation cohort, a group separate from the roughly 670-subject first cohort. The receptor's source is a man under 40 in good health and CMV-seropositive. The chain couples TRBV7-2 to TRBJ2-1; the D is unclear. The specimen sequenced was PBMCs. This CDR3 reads CASSDSSYNEQFF. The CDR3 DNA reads TGTGCCAGCAGCGATAGCTCCTACAATGAGCAGTTCTTC.